This TCR beta chain comes out of a study of blood T cells in healthy people across ages. The CDR3 length is 15 residues. Germline V gene sequence: CDR1 SGHAT, CDR2 FQNNGV. The ends were cut back, 2 bases at V and 0 bases at J, with 8 bases in the middle. A second PCR of roughly 6 to 12 cycles used a sample-barcoded 5' primer and a J-beta primer mix. One entry per CDR3 protein, called by TCRdb with MiXCR from the 5' RACE reads. The sample lists over 1.5 million distinct CDR3 sequences; about 50% were seen once. Investigators took approximately 10 milliliters of peripheral blood from every donor. The sample comprised blood. The chain joins TRBV11-2 to TRBJ1-5; D call uncertain. This receptor was identified in a woman aged 40 to 49 in good health. CDR3 in DNA: TGTGCCAGCAGCTTAATACTATATAGCAATCAGCCCCAGCATTTT. Its protein product is CASSLILYSNQPQHF.